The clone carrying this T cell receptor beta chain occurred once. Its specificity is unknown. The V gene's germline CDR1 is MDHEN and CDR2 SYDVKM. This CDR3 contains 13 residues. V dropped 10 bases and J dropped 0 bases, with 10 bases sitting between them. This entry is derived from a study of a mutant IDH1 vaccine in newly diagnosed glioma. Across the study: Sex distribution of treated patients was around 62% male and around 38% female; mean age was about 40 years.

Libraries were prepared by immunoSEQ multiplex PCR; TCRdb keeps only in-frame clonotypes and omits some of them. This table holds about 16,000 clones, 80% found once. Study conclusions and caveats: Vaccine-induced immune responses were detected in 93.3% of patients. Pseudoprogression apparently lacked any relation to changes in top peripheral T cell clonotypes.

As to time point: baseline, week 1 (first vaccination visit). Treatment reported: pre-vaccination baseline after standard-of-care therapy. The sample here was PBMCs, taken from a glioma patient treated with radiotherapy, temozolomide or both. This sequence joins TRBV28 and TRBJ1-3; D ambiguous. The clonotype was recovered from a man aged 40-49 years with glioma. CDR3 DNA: TGTGCCACCCAGGTGGGCTCTGGAAACACCATATATTTT. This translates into CATQVGSGNTIYF.